This TCR beta chain appears in the sequencing data of a study of cytomegalovirus exposure and HLA in healthy donors (dated by TCRdb to the late 2010s). Some background on the complete study: An earlier analysis of 587 of the donors reported roughly 300 Gb of sequence data and 95 million to 120 million unique TCR beta sequences obtained from approximately 180 million T cells. An early release covering roughly 640 HLA-typed donors comprised about 320 gigabases of sequencing data and some 79 million unique TCR sequences. Of the 300 to 450 genotyped donors, 70% to 90% were placed in the genetic ancestry cluster associated with self-reported Caucasian donors. The study aimed to test whether signatures of past pathogen exposure could be identified by cataloging public T cell receptors. The study used immunosequencing to profile the T cell repertoires of approximately 630 subjects and linked those repertoires to cytomegalovirus serostatus. Besides the first cohort of around 670 subjects, a separate validation cohort made up of 120 different subjects was used. The study combined high-throughput TCR immunosequencing, statistical association of individual TCRs with disease status, and machine learning to predict cytomegalovirus infection status. A later analysis re-analyzed previously published TCR beta repertoires from hundreds of donors and added high-resolution HLA genotyping to study TCR occurrence patterns. In the later analysis, no new phenotypic data were used to find candidate immune exposures; instead, reliance was placed on TCR beta sequences and their occurrence across donors. To decide whether each TCR beta V gene segment behaved as functional or pseudogenic, an earlier analysis of some 540 of the donors relied on high-throughput TCR beta sequencing. Donor age, sex, ethnicity and CMV serostatus were compiled alongside the repertoire data. A later genetic analysis used genome-wide SNP genotypes for about three fifths of the 666 donors, treating that subset as a discovery cohort. Every discovery cohort repertoire had been produced on one sequencing platform. HLA typing included class I and class II loci at four-digit resolution. The number of typed donors differed by locus: about 620-630 for A, B, C, DRB1 and DQB1; 522 for DQA1; roughly 600 for DPA1; and some 430 for DPB1. Four to six DR-DQ haplotypes were handled as single units for association and clustering, since linkage in the cohort was strong. Among almost 400 genotyped donors of the cohort, an average of about 240,000 unique TCR beta nucleotide sequences were sequenced per donor, around a sixth of them non-productive.

The cohort was made up of roughly 670 healthy bone marrow donors. Cohort members were all nominally healthy when sampled, although unrecorded immune exposures were likely present. The donor was CMV seronegative and belonged to the group of roughly 330 seronegative cohort members. A peripheral blood sample was collected from each donor, and TCR beta sequencing was performed on peripheral blood mononuclear cells. The Qiagen DNeasy Blood Extraction Kit was used to extract genomic DNA from the blood cell samples. Receptor amplification or capture employed the immunoSEQ multiplex PCR assay. For the multiplex PCR, a mixture combining 60 forward primers for TCR Vbeta segments and 13 reverse primers for TCR Jbeta segments was used. Amplification of the CDR3 region of rearranged TCR beta genes was performed with a multiplex PCR assay on genomic DNA. On the Illumina HiSeq System, the amplified TCR beta libraries were sequenced as 87-base-pair reads. In the paper's pipeline: A later analysis tallied 70 million to 100 million unique TCR beta chains across the approximately 670 repertoires, and around 9.9 million of those chains were shared by two or more donors. Raw reads were error-corrected and collapsed into unique sequences with a nearest-neighbor algorithm that merged closely related sequences to remove PCR and sequencing errors. V, D and J gene segments were assigned by aligning CDR3 sequences to IMGT reference sequences. For a sequence to be retained, a match of at least six nucleotides to both a V gene segment and a J gene segment was required. A rearrangement counted as productive if the CDR3 had no stop codons and remained in frame with V and J, and every other rearrangement counted as non-productive. CDR3 was defined according to IMGT convention as the region running from the second conserved V-encoded cysteine to the conserved J-encoded phenylalanine. Sequences without an unambiguous match to a single V gene segment were excluded from the earlier analysis of several hundred of the donors. An earlier analysis of 500 to 700 of the donors classified V segments as functional when productive rearrangements were above 56.7% and as segregating when the standard deviation between donors was above 5%. To diagnose cytomegalovirus status from the catalog of TCR beta chain sequences, a statistical classification framework was built. A later analysis assigned V and J genes by comparing TCR nucleotide sequences with IMGT/GENE-DB human TR gene sequences. In a later analysis, CDR3 sequences and most-parsimonious VDJ recombination scenarios were assigned using the TCRdist pipeline. In a later analysis, every TCR beta chain was defined by the combination of its CDR3 amino acid sequence and its V-gene family, and reads without a unique V-gene family were dropped. A later analysis removed roughly 590 highly shared, low-generation-probability nucleotide sequences to deal with suspected cross-contamination and a sequencing artifact. For each public chain, a later analysis derived a clonal expansion index from normalized ranks of inferred template counts within each repertoire. Generation probabilities in a later analysis came from a VDJ recombination model fitted to out-of-frame rearrangements, and those results were checked against IGoR. In a later analysis, TCR-TCR, TCR-HLA and TCR-CMV co-occurrence was scored with hypergeometric tests, and a repertoire-size bias correction was applied to TCR pairs. To estimate false discovery rates, a later analysis permuted the HLA or CMV assignments 20 times. In a later analysis, co-occurring TCRs were grouped using DBSCAN, with TCRdist sequence similarity added in when clustering inside HLA-allele-positive subsets. Co-occurrence clustering excluded repertoires with fewer than 30,000 or more than 120,000 public chains, plus five with anomalous nucleotide sharing. The table comes from immuneACCESS by way of TCRdb, which keeps in-frame sequences with V and J called. Part of the clones is missing from these tables; in studies checked, under half for an unresolved V gene and the rest for unknown reasons. The D gene and trimming were derived from the DNA, and the V and J assignments and clone size from that table. In this sample the table shows roughly 56,000 clones, roughly 86% of which occur a single time. The top ten clones comprise 1.4% of the sample.

Beyond this particular receptor, the publication reports: Because HLA typing was missing for some donors at each locus, association tests included only the typed subset. Most CMV-associated TCR beta chains appeared to be HLA-restricted in a later analysis, and the HLA associations seemed to be driven largely by CMV exposure. In vitro tests confirmed that three of the cytomegalovirus-associated TCR beta chains recognize cytomegalovirus antigens. A later analysis found that TCR association rates varied across HLA loci, with DRB1 alleles showing the most associated TCRs and HLA-C alleles the fewest. A later genetic analysis associated a missense DCLRE1C variant with V-gene and J-gene trimming of TCR beta chains, and an independent cohort replicated the association. Because counts were too low, around 18 rarely observed V segments, including chromosome 9 orphons, were left out of the earlier analysis of over 550 of the donors. A further reported finding was that TCR beta sequences accurately predicted the HLA-A and HLA-B alleles for most subjects in the first cohort. According to a later analysis, parvovirus B19, influenza, CMV and Epstein-Barr virus appeared linked to several top co-occurrence clusters. Strong co-occurrence of HLA alleles, especially DR and DQ, made assigning TCR associations to individual alleles difficult. Cytomegalovirus status was reported to be diagnosed by the classifier with high specificity and sensitivity in both the original and validation cohorts. Presence/absence analyses assumed roughly uniform sequencing depth across donors, an assumption that may not hold. Across donors, most TCR sequences were observed very rarely, whereas some public TCRs were present in many individuals. Some IMGT-functional V segments, including TRBV6-2 and TRBV6-3, could not be distinguished by the 87-base-pair reads and were therefore excluded. Correlated functional status among segregating V segments might be attributable to linkage disequilibrium, but an unknown experimental factor could not be ruled out. A cluster of highly shared sequence variants was judged likely to represent a technical artifact of the sequencing pipeline. The authors suggested that the approach could potentially be extended to other disease states and immunological phenotypes. Specific HLA alleles were associated with over 15,000 TCR beta sequences at a false discovery rate of 0.05 in a later analysis. Compared with the 666-donor mean, donors in an Asian-associated ancestry cluster had fewer N-insertions in productive TCRs, according to a later genetic analysis. A later analysis found that HLA-associated TCR beta chains were more clonally expanded and had lower generation probabilities than equally common non-associated chains. This cohort had only TCR beta chains sequenced, and the lack of alpha or paired-chain data limited which features could be detected. The only immune exposure information available for the cohort was CMV serostatus. In the study, some 160 TCR beta chains were listed as associated with cytomegalovirus. An earlier analysis of approximately 600 of the donors showed that most TCR beta V segments appeared in productive rearrangements either about 87% or about 30% of the time, which broadly matched IMGT annotations.

The germline V gene sets CDR1 to SGHRS and CDR2 to YFSETQ. V loses 4 bases at its end and J loses 3 bases; junction bases beyond the gene matches: 5. From the cysteine through the phenylalanine, the CDR3 covers 14 amino acids. The DNA shown is the 42-base CDR3, in frame from base 1. The table lists this clone with a count of one. The antigen it binds to is not known. Nothing much larger sits one base from this clone, and base qualities are not available. The receptor comes from a man aged 18 to 29 in good health and CMV-seronegative. Sequencing used PBMCs. The rearranged chain carries TRBV5-1 and TRBJ2-7, with 9 junctional bases fitting TRBD1. In nucleotide form, the sequence is TGCGCCAGCAGCCCGGACAGGGGCCTCTACGAGCAGTACTTC. Its amino acids are CASSPDRGLYEQYF.